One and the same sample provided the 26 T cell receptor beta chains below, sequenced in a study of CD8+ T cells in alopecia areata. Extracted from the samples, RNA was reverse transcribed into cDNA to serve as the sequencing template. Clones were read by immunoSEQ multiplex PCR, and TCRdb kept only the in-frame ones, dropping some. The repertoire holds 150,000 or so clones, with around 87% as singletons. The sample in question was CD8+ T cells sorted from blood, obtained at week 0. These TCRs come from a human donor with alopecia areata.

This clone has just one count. The CDR3 sequence: CASSEGGDITEAFF. CDR3 nucleotides: TGTGCCAGCAGTGAAGGCGGGGATATCACTGAAGCTTTCTTT. This sequence joins TRBV2 and TRBJ1-1, with D hard to call. Per the germline V gene, CDR1 is SNHLY and CDR2 is FYNNEI. This CDR3 has 14 amino acids. Trimming cost V 1 base and J 4 bases, with 10 bases left between them. Using reference TRBV2 and TRBJ1-1 for the parts outside the CDR3, the full variable domain is EPEVTQTPSHQVTQMGQEVILRCVPISNHLYFYWYRQILGQKVEFLVSFYNNEISEKSEIFDDQFSVERPDGSNFTLKIRSTKLEDSAMYFCASSEGGDITEAFFGQGTRLTVV.

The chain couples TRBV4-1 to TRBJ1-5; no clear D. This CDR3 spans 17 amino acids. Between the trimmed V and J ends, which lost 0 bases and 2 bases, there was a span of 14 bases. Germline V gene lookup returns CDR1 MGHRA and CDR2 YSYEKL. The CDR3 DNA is TGCGCCAGCAGCCAAGATTCCGCCGGTATTGGCAATCAGCCCCAGCATTTT. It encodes CASSQDSAGIGNQPQHF.

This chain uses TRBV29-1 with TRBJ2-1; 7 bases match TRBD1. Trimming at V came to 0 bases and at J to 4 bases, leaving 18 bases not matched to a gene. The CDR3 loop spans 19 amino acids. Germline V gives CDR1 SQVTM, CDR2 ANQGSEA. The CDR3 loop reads CSVEEGAGGLSPWYNEQFF. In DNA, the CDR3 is TGCAGCGTTGAAGAGGGGGCAGGGGGATTATCACCATGGTACAATGAGCAGTTCTTC.

This CDR3 reads CSVDAGTGELFF. In DNA form, the CDR3 reads TGCAGCGTTGATGCAGGGACCGGGGAGCTGTTTTTT. This chain links TRBV29-1 with TRBJ2-2, with D perhaps matching TRBD1 (5 bases). Trimming stripped 3 bases from V and 5 bases from J, with 7 bases between. This CDR3 spans 12 amino acids. The germline V gene encodes CDR1 SQVTM and CDR2 ANQGSEA.

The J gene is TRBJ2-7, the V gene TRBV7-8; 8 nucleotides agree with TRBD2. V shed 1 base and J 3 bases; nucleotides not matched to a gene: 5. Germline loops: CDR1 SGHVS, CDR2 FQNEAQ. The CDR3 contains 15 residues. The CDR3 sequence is CASSLGTSGLYEQYF. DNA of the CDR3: TGTGCCAGCAGCTTAGGCACTAGCGGCCTCTACGAGCAGTACTTC.

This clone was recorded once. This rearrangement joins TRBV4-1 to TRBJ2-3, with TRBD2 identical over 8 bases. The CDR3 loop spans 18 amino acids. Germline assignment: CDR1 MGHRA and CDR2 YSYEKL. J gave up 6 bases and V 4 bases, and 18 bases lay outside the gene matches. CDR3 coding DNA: TGCGCCAGCAGCCCCACCCGAGGGATAGCGGGGCGCCGGGATACGCAGTATTTT. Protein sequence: CASSPTRGIAGRRDTQYF.

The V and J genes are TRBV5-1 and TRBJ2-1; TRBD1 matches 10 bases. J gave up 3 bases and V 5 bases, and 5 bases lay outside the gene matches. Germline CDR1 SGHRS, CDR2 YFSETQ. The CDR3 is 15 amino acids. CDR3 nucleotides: TGCGCCAGCAGATCCCGGGACAGGGGCTACAATGAGCAGTTCTTC. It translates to CASRSRDRGYNEQFF. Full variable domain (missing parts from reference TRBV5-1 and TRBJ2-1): KAGVTQTPRYLIKTRGQQVTLSCSPISGHRSVSWYQQTPGQGLQFLFEYFSETQRNKGNFPGRFSGRQFSNSRSEMNVSTLELGDSALYLCASRSRDRGYNEQFFGPGTRLTVL.

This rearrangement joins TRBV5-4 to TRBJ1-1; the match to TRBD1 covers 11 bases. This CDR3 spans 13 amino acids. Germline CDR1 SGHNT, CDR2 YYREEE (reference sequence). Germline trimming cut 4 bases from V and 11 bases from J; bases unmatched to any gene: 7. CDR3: CASSNPGQGDAFF. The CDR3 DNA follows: TGTGCCAGCAGCAATCCGGGACAGGGGGACGCTTTCTTT.

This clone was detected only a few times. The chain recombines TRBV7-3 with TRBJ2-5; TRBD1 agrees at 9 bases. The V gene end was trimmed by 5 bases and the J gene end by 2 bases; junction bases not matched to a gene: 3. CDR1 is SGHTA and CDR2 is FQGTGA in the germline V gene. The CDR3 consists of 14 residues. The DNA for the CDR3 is TGTGCCAGCAGCCGAGGACAGGGGCAAGAGACCCAGTACTTC. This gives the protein CASSRGQGQETQYF.

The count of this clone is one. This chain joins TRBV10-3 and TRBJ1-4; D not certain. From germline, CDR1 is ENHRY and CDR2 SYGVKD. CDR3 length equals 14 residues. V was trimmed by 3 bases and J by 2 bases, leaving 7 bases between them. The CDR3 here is CAISDRETNEKLFF. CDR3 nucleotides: TGTGCCATCAGTGATCGGGAGACTAATGAAAAACTGTTTTTT.

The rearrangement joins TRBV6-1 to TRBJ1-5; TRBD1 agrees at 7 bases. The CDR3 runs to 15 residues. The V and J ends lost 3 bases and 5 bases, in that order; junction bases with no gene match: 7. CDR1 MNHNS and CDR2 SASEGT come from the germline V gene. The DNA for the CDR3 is TGTGCCAGCAGTGATCACAGGGGCGAGGATCAGCCCCAGCATTTT. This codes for CASSDHRGEDQPQHF.

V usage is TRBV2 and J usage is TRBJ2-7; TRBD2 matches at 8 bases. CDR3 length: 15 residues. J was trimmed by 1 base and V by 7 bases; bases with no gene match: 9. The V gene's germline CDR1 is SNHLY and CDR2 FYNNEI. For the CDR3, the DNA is TGTGCCAGCATAAACCAGCGGGGGTCTTCCTACGAGCAGTACTTC. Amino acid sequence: CASINQRGSSYEQYF.

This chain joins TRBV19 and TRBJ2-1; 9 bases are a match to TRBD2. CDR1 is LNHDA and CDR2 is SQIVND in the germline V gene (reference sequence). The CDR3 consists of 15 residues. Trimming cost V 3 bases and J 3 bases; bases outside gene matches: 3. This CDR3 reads CASSMTSGSYNEQFF. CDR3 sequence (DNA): TGTGCCAGTAGTATGACTAGCGGAAGCTACAATGAGCAGTTCTTC.

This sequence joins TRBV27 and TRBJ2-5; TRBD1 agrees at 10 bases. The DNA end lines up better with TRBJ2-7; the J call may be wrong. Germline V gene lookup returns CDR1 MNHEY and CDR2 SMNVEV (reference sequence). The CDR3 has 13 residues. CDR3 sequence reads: CASSSGQGYEQYF. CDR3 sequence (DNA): TGTGCCAGCAGCTCGGGACAGGGGTACGAGCAGTACTTC.

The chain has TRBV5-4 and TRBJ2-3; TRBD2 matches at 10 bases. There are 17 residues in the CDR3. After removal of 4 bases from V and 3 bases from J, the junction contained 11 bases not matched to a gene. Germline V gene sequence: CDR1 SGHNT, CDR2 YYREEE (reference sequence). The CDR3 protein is CASSPWGSGGLTDTQYF. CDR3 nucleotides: TGTGCCAGCAGCCCTTGGGGTAGCGGGGGGTTAACAGATACGCAGTATTTT.

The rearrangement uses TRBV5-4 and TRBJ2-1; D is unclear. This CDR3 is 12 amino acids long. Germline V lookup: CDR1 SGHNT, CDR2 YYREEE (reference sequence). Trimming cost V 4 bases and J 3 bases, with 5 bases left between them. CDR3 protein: CASSPDYNEQFF. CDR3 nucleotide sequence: TGTGCCAGCAGCCCGGACTACAATGAGCAGTTCTTC. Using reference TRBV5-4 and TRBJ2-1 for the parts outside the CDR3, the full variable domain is ETGVTQSPTHLIKTRGQQVTLRCSSQSGHNTVSWYQQALGQGPQFIFQYYREEENGRGNFPPRFSGLQFPNYSSELNVNALELDDSALYLCASSPDYNEQFFGPGTRLTVL.

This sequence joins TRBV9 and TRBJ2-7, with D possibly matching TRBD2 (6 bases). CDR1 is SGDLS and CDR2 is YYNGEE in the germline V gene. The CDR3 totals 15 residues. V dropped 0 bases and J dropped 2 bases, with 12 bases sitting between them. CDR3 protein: CASSVEGGGTYEQYF. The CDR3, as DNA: TGTGCCAGCAGCGTAGAGGGAGGCGGAACCTACGAGCAGTACTTC.

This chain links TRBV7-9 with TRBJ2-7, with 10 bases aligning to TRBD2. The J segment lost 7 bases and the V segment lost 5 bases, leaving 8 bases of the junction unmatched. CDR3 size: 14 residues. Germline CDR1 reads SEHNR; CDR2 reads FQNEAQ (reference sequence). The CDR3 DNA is TGTGCCAGCAGCCACGAACTAGCGGGGAGGGAGCAGTACTTC. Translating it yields CASSHELAGREQYF.

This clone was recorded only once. In DNA form, the CDR3 reads TGTGCCAGCAGCGGACAGACCCAGAAATACAATGAGCAGTTCTTC. Translating it yields CASSGQTQKYNEQFF. V is TRBV9 and J is TRBJ2-1; possible D gene TRBD1, 5 bases. The germline V gene encodes CDR1 SGDLS and CDR2 YYNGEE. This CDR3 is 15 amino acids long. With 3 bases removed from V and 4 bases from J, the gap between germline ends came to 14 bases. The full variable domain, with the rest looked up from reference TRBV9 and TRBJ2-1, is DSGVTQTPKHLITATGQRVTLRCSPRSGDLSVYWYQQSLDQGLQFLIQYYNGEERAKGNILERFSAQQFPDLHSELNLSSLELGDSALYFCASSGQTQKYNEQFFGPGTRLTVL.

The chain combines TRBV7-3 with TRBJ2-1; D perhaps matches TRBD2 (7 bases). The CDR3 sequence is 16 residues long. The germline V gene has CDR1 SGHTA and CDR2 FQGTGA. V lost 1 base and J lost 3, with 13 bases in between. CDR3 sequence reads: CASSLISGDYYNEQFF. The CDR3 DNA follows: TGTGCCAGCAGCTTAATATCAGGGGACTACTACAATGAGCAGTTCTTC.

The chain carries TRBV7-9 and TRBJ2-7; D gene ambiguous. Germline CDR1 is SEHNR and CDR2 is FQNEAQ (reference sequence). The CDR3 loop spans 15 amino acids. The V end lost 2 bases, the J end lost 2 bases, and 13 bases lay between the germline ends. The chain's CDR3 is CASSLSEDEAYEQYF. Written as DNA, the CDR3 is TGTGCCAGCAGCTTATCCGAGGATGAGGCCTACGAGCAGTACTTC.

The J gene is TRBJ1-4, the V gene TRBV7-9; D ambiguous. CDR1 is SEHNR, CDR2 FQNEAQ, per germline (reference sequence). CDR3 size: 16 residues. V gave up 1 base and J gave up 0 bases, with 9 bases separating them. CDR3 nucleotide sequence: TGTGCCAGCAGCTTAGATGATACAGCAACTAATGAAAAACTGTTTTTT. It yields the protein CASSLDDTATNEKLFF.

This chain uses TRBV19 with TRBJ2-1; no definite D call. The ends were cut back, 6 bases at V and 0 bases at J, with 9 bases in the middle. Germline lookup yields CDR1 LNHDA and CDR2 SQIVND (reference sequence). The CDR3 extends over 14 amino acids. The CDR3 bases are TGTGCCAGTAGCAGAGGTAGCTCCTACAATGAGCAGTTCTTC. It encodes CASSRGSSYNEQFF.

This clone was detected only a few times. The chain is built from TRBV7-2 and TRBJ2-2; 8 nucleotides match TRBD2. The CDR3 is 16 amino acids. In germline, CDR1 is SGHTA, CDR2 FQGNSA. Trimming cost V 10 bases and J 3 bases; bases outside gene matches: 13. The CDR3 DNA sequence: TGTGCCATAAACTCCGAGCGGGAGTTGTACACCGGGGAGCTGTTTTTT. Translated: CAINSERELYTGELFF.

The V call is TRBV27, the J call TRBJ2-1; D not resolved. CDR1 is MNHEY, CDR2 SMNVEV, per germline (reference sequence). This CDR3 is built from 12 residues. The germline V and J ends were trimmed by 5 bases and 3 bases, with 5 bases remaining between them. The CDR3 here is CASSRSYNEQFF. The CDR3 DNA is TGTGCCAGCAGTCGAAGCTACAATGAGCAGTTCTTC.

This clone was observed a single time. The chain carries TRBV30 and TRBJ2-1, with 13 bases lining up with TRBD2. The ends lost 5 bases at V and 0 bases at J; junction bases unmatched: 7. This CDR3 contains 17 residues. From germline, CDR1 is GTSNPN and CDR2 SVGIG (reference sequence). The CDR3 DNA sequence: TGTGCCTGGCGGTCGACTAGCGGGGGGAGCTCCTACAATGAGCAGTTCTTC. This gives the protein CAWRSTSGGSSYNEQFF.